This TCR beta chain was sequenced for a study of blood T cell repertoires in COVID-19. In the authors' workflow: Reference gene primer amplification gave nucleated cell count estimates. Assay used: immunoSEQ multiplex PCR; TCRdb lists only in-frame clones, some missing. V, J and clone size reflect that table, while D and trimming were determined from the DNA. The repertoire includes about 220,000 clones, about four fifths of them detected once, and 3.6% sits in the top ten. Sequencing was performed on PBMCs or T cells enriched from blood (not recorded which). This sequence originates from a woman aged 40 to 55 who had been exposed to COVID-19.

DNA for the CDR3: TGTGCCAGCAGCGGACAGGGGGCTGGAGATACGCAGTATTTT. Translation: CASSGQGAGDTQYF. The V gene is TRBV7-3, the J gene TRBJ2-3; 11 nucleotides line up with TRBD1. Germline loops: CDR1 SGHTA, CDR2 FQGTGA. The V segment lost 5 bases and the J segment 5 bases; nucleotides outside the gene matches: 3. The CDR3 totals 14 residues.